The clone carrying this TCR beta chain was detected only a few times. The antigen remains unidentified. Amplified TCR beta CDR3 regions came from RNA transcripts. Carried out on the TCR CDR3, a first-round RT-PCR used the HTBI primer set. TCRdb called the multiplex PCR reads again in MiXCR, with one record for every CDR3 protein. The sample records some 490,000 distinct CDR3 sequences, roughly 22% being singletons. This entry comes from a study of T cells in Graves' hyperthyroidism and ophthalmopathy. Across the study: Before any treatment, at initial diagnosis, peripheral blood was collected.

The germline gives CDR1 MDHEN, CDR2 SYDVKM. The CDR3 spans 15 residues. With V trimmed by 7 bases and J by 4 bases, 8 bases remained unmatched. General study results and limits: Blood shared most expanded thyroid clonotypes above 0.001.

In making diagnoses, clinical symptoms, serum thyroxine and TRAb, thyroid ultrasound and orbital computed tomography were all used. PBMCs stemmed from less than 13 ml fresh peripheral blood. The source material was blood. The gene calls are TRBV28 and TRBJ2-7; TRBD1 matches at 12 bases. The clonotype was recovered from a woman in her seventies with Graves' ophthalmopathy. CDR3 in DNA: TGTGCCAGCACCCCAGGGACAGGGGGCTTTTACGAGCAGTACTTC. The encoded protein is CASTPGTGGFYEQYF.